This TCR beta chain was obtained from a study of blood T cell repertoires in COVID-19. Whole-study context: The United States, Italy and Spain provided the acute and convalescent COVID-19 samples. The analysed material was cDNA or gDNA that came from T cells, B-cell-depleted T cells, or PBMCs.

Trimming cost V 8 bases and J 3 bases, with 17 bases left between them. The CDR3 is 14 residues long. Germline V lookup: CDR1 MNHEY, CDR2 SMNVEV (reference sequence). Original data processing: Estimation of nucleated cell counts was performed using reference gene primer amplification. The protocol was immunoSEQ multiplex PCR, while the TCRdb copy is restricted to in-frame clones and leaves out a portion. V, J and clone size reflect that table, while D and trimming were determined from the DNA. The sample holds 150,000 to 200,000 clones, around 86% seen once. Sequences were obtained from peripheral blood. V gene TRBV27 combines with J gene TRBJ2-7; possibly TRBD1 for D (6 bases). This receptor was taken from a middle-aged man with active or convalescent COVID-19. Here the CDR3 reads CASRKRTELYEQYF. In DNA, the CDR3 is TGTGCCAGCCGAAAACGGACAGAACTCTACGAGCAGTACTTC.